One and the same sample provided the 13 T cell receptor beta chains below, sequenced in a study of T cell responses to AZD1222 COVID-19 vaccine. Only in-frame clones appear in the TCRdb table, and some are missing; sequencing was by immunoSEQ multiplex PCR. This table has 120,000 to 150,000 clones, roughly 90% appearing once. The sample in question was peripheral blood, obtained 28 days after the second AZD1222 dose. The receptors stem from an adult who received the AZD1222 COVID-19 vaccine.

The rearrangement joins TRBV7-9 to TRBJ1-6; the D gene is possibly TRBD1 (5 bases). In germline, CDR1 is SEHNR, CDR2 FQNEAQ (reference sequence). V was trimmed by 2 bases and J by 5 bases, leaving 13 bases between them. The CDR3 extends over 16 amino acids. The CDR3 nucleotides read TGTGCCAGCAGCTTACGGTCGGCAGGGCATAATTCACCCCTCCACTTT. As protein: CASSLRSAGHNSPLHF.

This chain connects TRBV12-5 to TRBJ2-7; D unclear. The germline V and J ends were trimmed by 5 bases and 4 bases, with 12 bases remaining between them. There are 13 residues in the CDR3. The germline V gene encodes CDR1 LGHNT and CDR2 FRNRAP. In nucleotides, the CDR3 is TGTGCTAGTGGTCCTGGCGTCAGTTACGAGCAGTACTTC. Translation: CASGPGVSYEQYF.

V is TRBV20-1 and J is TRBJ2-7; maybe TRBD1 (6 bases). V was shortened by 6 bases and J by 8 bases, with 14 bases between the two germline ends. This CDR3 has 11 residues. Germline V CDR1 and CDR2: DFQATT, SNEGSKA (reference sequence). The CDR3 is CSAGEQGQQYF. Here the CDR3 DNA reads TGCAGTGCCGGAGAACAGGGTCAGCAGTACTTC.

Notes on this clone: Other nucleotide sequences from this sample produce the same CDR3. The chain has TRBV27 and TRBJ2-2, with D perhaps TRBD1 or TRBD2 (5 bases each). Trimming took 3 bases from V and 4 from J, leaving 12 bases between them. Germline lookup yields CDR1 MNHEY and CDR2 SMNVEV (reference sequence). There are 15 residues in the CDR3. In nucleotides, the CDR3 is TGTGCCAGCAGTTTCGCCAGGGCGGGCACCGGGGAGCTGTTTTTT. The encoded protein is CASSFARAGTGELFF.

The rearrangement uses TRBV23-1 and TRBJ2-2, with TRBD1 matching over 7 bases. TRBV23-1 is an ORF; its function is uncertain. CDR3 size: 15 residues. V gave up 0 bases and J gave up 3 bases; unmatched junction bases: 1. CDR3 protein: CASSQSGTDTGELFF. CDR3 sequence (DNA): TGCGCCAGCAGTCAATCGGGGACAGACACCGGGGAGCTGTTTTTT.

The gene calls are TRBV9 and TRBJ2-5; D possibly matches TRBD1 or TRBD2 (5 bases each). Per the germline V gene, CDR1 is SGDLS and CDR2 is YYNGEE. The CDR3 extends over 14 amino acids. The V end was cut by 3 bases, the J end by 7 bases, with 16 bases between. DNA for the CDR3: TGTGCCAGCAGCGCCTCGGGACGGGAAGCGACCCAGTACTTC. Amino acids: CASSASGREATQYF.

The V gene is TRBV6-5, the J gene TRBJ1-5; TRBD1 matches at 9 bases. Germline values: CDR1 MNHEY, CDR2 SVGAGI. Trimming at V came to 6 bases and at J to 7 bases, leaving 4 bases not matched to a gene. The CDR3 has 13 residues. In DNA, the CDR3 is TGTGCCAGCAGAGGGACAGGGAACCAGCCCCAGCATTTT. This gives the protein CASRGTGNQPQHF.

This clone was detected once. The CDR3 region is CASSFSTGLSLEAFF. CDR3 DNA: TGTGCCAGCAGCTTTTCGACAGGGCTTTCTCTTGAAGCTTTCTTT. V and J are TRBV7-2 and TRBJ1-1; 7 nucleotides agree with TRBD1. V lost 3 bases, J lost 7 bases, and 11 bases stayed unmatched. CDR3 length: 15 amino acids. CDR1 is SGHTA, CDR2 FQGNSA, per germline.

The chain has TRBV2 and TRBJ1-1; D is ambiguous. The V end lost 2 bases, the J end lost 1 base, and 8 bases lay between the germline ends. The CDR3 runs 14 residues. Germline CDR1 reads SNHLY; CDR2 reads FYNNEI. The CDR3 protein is CASSEKVWNTEAFF. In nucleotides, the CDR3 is TGTGCCAGCAGTGAAAAGGTGTGGAACACTGAAGCTTTCTTT.

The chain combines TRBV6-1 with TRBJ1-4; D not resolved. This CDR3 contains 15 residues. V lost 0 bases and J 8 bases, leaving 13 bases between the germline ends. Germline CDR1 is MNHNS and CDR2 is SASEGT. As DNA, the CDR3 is TGTGCCAGCAGTGAAGCGCGGGGAATAGGAGAAAAACTGTTTTTT. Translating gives CASSEARGIGEKLFF.

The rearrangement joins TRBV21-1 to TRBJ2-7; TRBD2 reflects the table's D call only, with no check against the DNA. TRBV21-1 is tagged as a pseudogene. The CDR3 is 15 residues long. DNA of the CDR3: TGTGCCAGCAGTCTCACGTCTTACCTACCCTACGAGCAGTACTTC. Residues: CASSLTSYLPYEQYF.

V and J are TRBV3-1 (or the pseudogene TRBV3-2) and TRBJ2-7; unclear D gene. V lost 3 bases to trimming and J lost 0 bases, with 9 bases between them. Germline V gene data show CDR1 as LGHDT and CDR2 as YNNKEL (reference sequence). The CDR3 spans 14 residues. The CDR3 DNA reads TGTGCCAGCAGCCAGGGTCATACCTCCTACGAGCAGTACTTC. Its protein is CASSQGHTSYEQYF.

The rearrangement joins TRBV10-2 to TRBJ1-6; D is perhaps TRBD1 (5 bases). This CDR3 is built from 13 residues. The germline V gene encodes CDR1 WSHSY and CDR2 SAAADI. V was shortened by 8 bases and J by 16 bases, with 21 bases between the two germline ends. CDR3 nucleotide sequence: TGCGCCAGCCAAACCTCCGGGACCAGTGTACTCCACTTT. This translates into CASQTSGTSVLHF.